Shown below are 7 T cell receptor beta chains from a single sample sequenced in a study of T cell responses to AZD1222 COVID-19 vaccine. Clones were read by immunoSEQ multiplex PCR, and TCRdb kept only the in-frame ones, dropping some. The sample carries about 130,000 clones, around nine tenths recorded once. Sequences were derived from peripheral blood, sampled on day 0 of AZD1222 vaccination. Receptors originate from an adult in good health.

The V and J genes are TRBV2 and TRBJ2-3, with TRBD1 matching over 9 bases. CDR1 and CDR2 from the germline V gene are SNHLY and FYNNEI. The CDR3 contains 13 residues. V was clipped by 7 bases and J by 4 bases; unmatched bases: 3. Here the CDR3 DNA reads TGTGCCAGCAACGGGGACAGGGCAGATACGCAGTATTTT. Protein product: CASNGDRADTQYF.

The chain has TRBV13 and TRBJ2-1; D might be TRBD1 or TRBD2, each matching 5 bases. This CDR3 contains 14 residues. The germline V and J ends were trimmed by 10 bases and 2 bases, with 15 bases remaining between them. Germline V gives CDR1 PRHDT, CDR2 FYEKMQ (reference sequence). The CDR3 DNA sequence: TGTGCCACCAATCCCGGGACGCCCTACAATGAGCAGTTCTTC. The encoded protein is CATNPGTPYNEQFF.

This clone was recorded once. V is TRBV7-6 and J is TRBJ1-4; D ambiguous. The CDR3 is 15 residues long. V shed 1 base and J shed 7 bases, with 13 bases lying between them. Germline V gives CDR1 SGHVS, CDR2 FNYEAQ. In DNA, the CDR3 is TGTGCCAGCAGCTTAGTTCCGGGGTGGGTTGAAAAACTGTTTTTT. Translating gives CASSLVPGWVEKLFF. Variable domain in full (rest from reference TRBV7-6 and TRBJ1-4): GAGVSQSPRYKVTKRGQDVALRCDPISGHVSLYWYRQALGQGPEFLTYFNYEAQQDKSGLPNDRFSAERPEGSISTLTIQRTEQRDSAMYRCASSLVPGWVEKLFFGSGTQLSVL.

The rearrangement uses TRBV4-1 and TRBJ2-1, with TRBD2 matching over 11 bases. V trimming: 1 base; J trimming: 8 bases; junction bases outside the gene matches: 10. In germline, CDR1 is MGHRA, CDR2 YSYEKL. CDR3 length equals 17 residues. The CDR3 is CASSQGVAGGPRDEQFF. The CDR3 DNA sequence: TGCGCCAGCAGCCAAGGCGTAGCGGGAGGGCCGAGGGATGAGCAGTTCTTC.

CDR3 loop: CASSRPQETEAFF. The CDR3 nucleotides are TGTGCCAGCAGTCGCCCACAGGAGACTGAAGCTTTCTTT. The genes are TRBV6-2 or TRBV6-3 and TRBJ1-1; maybe TRBD1 (5 bases). The CDR3 runs 13 residues. V lost 5 bases, J lost 5 bases, and 12 bases lay in between. Germline CDR1 and CDR2: MNHEY and SVGEGT.

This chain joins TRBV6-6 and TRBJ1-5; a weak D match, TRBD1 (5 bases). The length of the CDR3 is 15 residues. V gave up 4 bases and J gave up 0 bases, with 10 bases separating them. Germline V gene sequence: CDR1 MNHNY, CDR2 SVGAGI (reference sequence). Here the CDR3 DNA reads TGTGCCAGCAGTTGGGGCCGTGATAGCAATCAGCCCCAGCATTTT. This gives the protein CASSWGRDSNQPQHF.

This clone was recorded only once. This chain's CDR3 is CASSLGKDTQYF. CDR3 bases: TGTGCCAGCAGCTTGGGTAAAGATACGCAGTATTTT. V is TRBV5-4 and J is TRBJ2-3; D is unclear. V lost 0 bases and J lost 5, with 4 bases in between. CDR1 SGHNT and CDR2 YYREEE come from the germline V gene (reference sequence). This CDR3 comprises 12 residues.